Described below is a single T cell receptor (beta chain) sequence and its context. This specimen comes from a study of blood T cell repertoires in COVID-19. The overall study: Acute and convalescent COVID-19 specimens originated in the United States, Italy and Spain. Nucleic acid was either cDNA or gDNA, and it came from T cells, B-cell-depleted T cells, or PBMCs.

This CDR3 has 13 residues. V trimming: 0 bases; J trimming: 8 bases; junction bases outside the gene matches: 1. Germline V gives CDR1 SGHDT, CDR2 YYEEEE. The data were produced by immunoSEQ multiplex PCR, yet TCRdb's version contains in-frame clones alone and is incomplete. The repertoire has 65,000 to 95,000 clones, about four fifths of them found once; the top ten carry around 12%. The origin of this receptor is a middle-aged woman with active or convalescent COVID-19. The rearrangement uses TRBV5-6 and TRBJ2-4, with 8 bases fitting TRBD1. Sequenced sample: peripheral blood. The DNA of the CDR3 is TGTGCCAGCAGCTTGGACAGGGGGGACATTCAGTACTTC. Translation gives CASSLDRGDIQYF.